The 20 T cell receptor beta chains presented below share a single source sample, sequenced in a study of blood T cell repertoires in COVID-19. Sequencing was performed with immunoSEQ multiplex PCR; in TCRdb, only in-frame clones are kept and a portion is missing. The data contain some 200,000 clones, around 94% of them singletons. The sample comprised peripheral blood. Source of these receptors: a man aged 25 to 40 with COVID-19, enrolled during active disease.

The genes are TRBV5-1 and TRBJ1-1, with 11 bases lining up with TRBD1. CDR3 length: 11 residues. Germline trimming cut 4 bases from V and 11 bases from J; bases unmatched to any gene: 1. The germline CDR1 and CDR2 sequences are SGHRS and YFSETQ. The CDR3 here is CASSGDRGAFF. The CDR3 region has the DNA TGCGCCAGCAGCGGGGACAGGGGGGCTTTCTTT.

This chain uses TRBV19 with TRBJ2-1; D is uncertain. The CDR3 is made up of 16 amino acids. V was shortened by 5 bases and J by 7 bases, with 21 bases between the two germline ends. Germline CDR1 reads LNHDA; CDR2 reads SQIVND (reference sequence). CDR3 nucleotide sequence: TGTGCCAGTAGTTCCCGAGACATCCCGATCCAAAATGAGCAGTTCTTC. It codes for CASSSRDIPIQNEQFF.

The chain joins TRBV29-1 to TRBJ1-2, with D possibly matching TRBD1 (5 bases). V was cut by 6 bases and J by 4 bases, with 9 bases left in between. This CDR3 comprises 11 residues. Germline V lookup: CDR1 SQVTM, CDR2 ANQGSEA. In nucleotides, the CDR3 is TGCAGCGTACAGGAGATCTATGGCTACACCTTC. It encodes CSVQEIYGYTF.

The genes are TRBV5-4 and TRBJ1-3; the match to TRBD1 covers 10 bases. This CDR3 region has 14 residues. Trimming cost V 4 bases and J 7 bases; bases outside gene matches: 5. Germline lookup yields CDR1 SGHNT and CDR2 YYREEE (reference sequence). The CDR3 loop reads CASSAGQGPNTIYF. CDR3 DNA: TGTGCCAGCAGCGCGGGACAGGGGCCCAACACCATATATTTT.

The chain joins TRBV7-9 to TRBJ1-6, with D unclear. The V end was cut by 1 base, the J end by 9 bases, with 7 bases between. The germline V gene encodes CDR1 SEHNR and CDR2 FQNEAQ (reference sequence). This CDR3 comprises 13 residues. In DNA, the CDR3 is TGTGCCAGCAGCTTAGAAACGGGTTCACCCCTCCACTTT. Translation: CASSLETGSPLHF.

This chain uses TRBV11-2 with TRBJ2-1; TRBD2 agrees at 8 bases. The CDR3 loop spans 16 amino acids. From germline, CDR1 is SGHAT and CDR2 FQNNGV. The junction had 15 bases not matched to a gene; V was cut back by 5 bases and J by 9 bases. Here the CDR3 DNA reads TGTGCCAGCAGCACTTCCGGGACTAGGACAGCTGGTGAGCAGTTCTTC. Its protein is CASSTSGTRTAGEQFF.

This chain links TRBV30 with TRBJ1-2; D perhaps matches TRBD1 (5 bases). The V and J ends lost 0 bases and 6 bases respectively, with 11 bases between them. CDR3 length equals 13 residues. Germline CDR1 and CDR2: GTSNPN and SVGIG (reference sequence). The CDR3 DNA sequence: TGTGCCTGGAGTGTAGGTTGGGGGGATGGCTACACCTTC. Translated: CAWSVGWGDGYTF. Full variable domain (rest looked up from reference TRBV30 and TRBJ1-2): SQTIHQWPATLVQPVGSPLSLECTVEGTSNPNLYWYRQAAGRGLQLLFYSVGIGQISSEVPQNLSASRPQDRQFILSSKKLLLSDSGFYLCAWSVGWGDGYTFGSGTRLTVV.

The gene calls are TRBV7-6 and TRBJ2-5; tentatively, D is TRBD2 (5 bases). The V gene's germline CDR1 is SGHVS and CDR2 FNYEAQ. The V gene lost 2 bases and the J gene lost 5 bases, with 6 bases spanning the gap. The CDR3 has 12 amino acids. In DNA form, the CDR3 reads TGTGCCAGCAGCTTATGGGAGGAGACCCAGTACTTC. Its translation: CASSLWEETQYF.

The chain joins TRBV9 to TRBJ2-3; the match to TRBD1 covers 11 bases. The V segment lost 7 bases and the J segment 4 bases; nucleotides outside the gene matches: 8. There are 15 residues in the CDR3. Germline V gene sequence: CDR1 SGDLS, CDR2 YYNGEE. Written as DNA, the CDR3 is TGTGCCAGCGGATTCCGGGGACAGGGGGCAGATACGCAGTATTTT. It specifies CASGFRGQGADTQYF.

This clone was observed a single time. The CDR3 sequence: CASSSTDRGRGEKLFF. The DNA of the CDR3 is TGTGCCAGCAGTTCTACGGACAGGGGGCGCGGGGAAAAACTGTTTTTT. V and J are TRBV6-2 or TRBV6-3 and TRBJ1-4; 11 bases agree with TRBD1. The J segment lost 8 bases and the V segment lost 4 bases, leaving 9 bases of the junction unmatched. Looked up from germline, CDR1 is MNHEY and CDR2 is SVGEGT. The CDR3 spans 16 residues.

V is TRBV19 and J is TRBJ1-3; D is undetermined. Germline-derived CDR1 and CDR2 are LNHDA and SQIVND (reference sequence). This CDR3 is 14 amino acids long. V was clipped by 7 bases and J by 0 bases, with 10 bases between them. The CDR3 spells CASKAASSGNTIYF. Here the CDR3 DNA reads TGTGCCAGTAAGGCGGCGAGCTCTGGAAACACCATATATTTT.

The J gene is TRBJ1-3, the V gene TRBV5-1; 7 positions agree with TRBD1. CDR1 and CDR2 (germline): SGHRS, YFSETQ. With 2 bases clipped from V and 4 bases from J, the junction kept 12 bases outside the gene matches. This CDR3 has 17 amino acids. The CDR3 loop reads CASSLSTGASAGNTIYF. DNA for the CDR3: TGCGCCAGCAGCTTAAGTACAGGGGCCTCTGCCGGAAACACCATATATTTT.

The chain uses TRBV5-4 and TRBJ2-3, with 14 bases matching TRBD2. The CDR3 is 19 amino acids. V shed 3 bases and J 0 bases; nucleotides not matched to a gene: 9. From germline, CDR1 is SGHNT and CDR2 YYREEE (reference sequence). In DNA, the CDR3 is TGTGCCAGCAGCTCTTATCGGACTAGCGGGGGGAATAGCACAGATACGCAGTATTTT. It is translated as CASSSYRTSGGNSTDTQYF.

Remarks on this clone: The same CDR3 can be traced to other DNA sequences in this sample. V gene TRBV7-9 combines with J gene TRBJ1-5; 7 bases fit TRBD1. Germline CDR1 SEHNR, CDR2 FQNEAQ (reference sequence). With 5 bases clipped from V and 4 bases from J, the junction kept 5 bases outside the gene matches. There are 14 residues in the CDR3. The CDR3 reads CASSQQGGNQPQHF. The CDR3 DNA is TGTGCCAGCAGCCAGCAGGGGGGAAATCAGCCCCAGCATTTT. Full variable domain (outside the CDR3, taken from reference TRBV7-9 and TRBJ1-5): DTGVSQNPRHKITKRGQNVTFRCDPISEHNRLYWYRQTLGQGPEFLTYFQNEAQLEKSRLLSDRFSAERPKGSFSTLEIQRTEQGDSAMYLCASSQQGGNQPQHFGDGTRLSIL.

The J gene is TRBJ1-2, the V gene TRBV4-2; 11 nucleotides align to TRBD1. Germline CDR1 reads LGHNA; CDR2 reads YNFKEQ. The ends lost 1 base at V and 6 bases at J; junction bases unmatched: 4. The CDR3 has 15 amino acids. CDR3 loop: CASSQGPGQGDGYTF. For the CDR3, the DNA is TGTGCCAGCAGCCAAGGACCGGGACAGGGGGATGGCTACACCTTC.

The chain joins TRBV15 to TRBJ1-2, with D unclear. This CDR3 is built from 14 residues. The germline V gene encodes CDR1 LNHNV and CDR2 YYDKDF (reference sequence). V lost 0 bases, J lost 5 bases, and 10 bases lay in between. The CDR3 DNA reads TGTGCCACCAGCAGAGAGGCAGATTTTTATGGCTACACCTTC. Its protein is CATSREADFYGYTF. Full variable domain (missing parts from reference TRBV15 and TRBJ1-2): DAMVIQNPRYQVTQFGKPVTLSCSQTLNHNVMYWYQQKSSQAPKLLFHYYDKDFNNEADTPDNFQSRRPNTSFCFLDIRSPGLGDTAMYLCATSREADFYGYTFGSGTRLTVV.

The CDR3, as DNA: TGTGCCAGCAGCTTAGAGTTTGGACAGCGGAGCACTGAAGCTTTCTTT. The encoded protein is CASSLEFGQRSTEAFF. V usage is TRBV11-2 and J usage is TRBJ1-1, with a tentative D call TRBD1 (6 bases). V was shortened by 0 bases and J by 4 bases, with 15 bases between the two germline ends. Germline assignment: CDR1 SGHAT and CDR2 FQNNGV. CDR3 size: 16 residues.

The chain recombines TRBV7-9 with TRBJ1-2; D ambiguous. The CDR3 loop spans 13 amino acids. Trimming cost V 4 bases and J 3 bases, with 9 bases left between them. From germline, CDR1 is SEHNR and CDR2 FQNEAQ (reference sequence). The CDR3 DNA follows: TGTGCCAGCAGCTCTGAGGTGGACTATGGCTACACCTTC. Its translation: CASSSEVDYGYTF.

This clone has just one count. The V call is TRBV7-6, the J call TRBJ1-6; 7 bases line up with TRBD1. The length of the CDR3 is 15 residues. In germline, CDR1 is SGHVS, CDR2 FNYEAQ. V lost 3 bases to trimming and J lost 5 bases; unmatched junction nucleotides: 4. The CDR3 protein is CASSLTTGDNSPLHF. CDR3 DNA sequence: TGTGCCAGCAGCTTGACAACAGGGGATAATTCACCCCTCCACTTT.

This clone appeared once. J is TRBJ1-3 and V is TRBV7-2, with D perhaps TRBD1 (6 bases). CDR1 and CDR2 (germline): SGHTA, FQGNSA. The CDR3 has 15 amino acids. The V end was cut by 5 bases, the J end by 0 bases, with 11 bases between. The CDR3 coding sequence is TGTGCCAGCAGCCTAACAGGGAACTCTGGAAACACCATATATTTT. Translated: CASSLTGNSGNTIYF.